Only a few counts were recorded for the clone carrying this T cell receptor (beta chain). Its antigen is not known. These data are taken from a study of glioma-infiltrating T cells. Study findings and constraints: Non-neoplastic patients had below-expected tissue-blood divergence, while all gliomas exceeded expectation.

The iRepertoire nested amplicon-rescue multiplex PCR amplified TCR alpha and beta CDR3s from RNA. TCRdb re-analysed the multiplex PCR reads in MiXCR, keeping a single row per CDR3 protein. The data show around 190,000 distinct CDR3 sequences, about 31% seen once. The CDR3 has 19 residues. The V end lost 6 bases, the J end lost 7 bases, and 33 bases lay between the germline ends. The chain carries TRBV12-3 or TRBV12-4 and TRBJ1-2; D gene uncertain. The sequenced material came from glioma tissue, nonneoplastic brain tissue, or PBMCs (not recorded which). This clonotype was sampled from a human donor with low-grade glioma or glioblastoma, undergoing nonglioma brain surgery, or in good health (not recorded which). Here the CDR3 DNA reads TGTGCCAGCAGCCTTCACGATATGTTTAACCAACGCGATAGGTTTGGCTACACCTTC. It translates to CASSLHDMFNQRDRFGYTF.